The clone carrying this T cell receptor (beta chain) showed up just a few times. Its target is unknown. The V gene end was trimmed by 6 bases and the J gene end by 1 base; junction bases not matched to a gene: 6. Germline lookup yields CDR1 LNHDA and CDR2 SQIVND (reference sequence). The CDR3 runs 15 residues. The data are from a study of T cell repertoires in cytomegalovirus infection. TCRdb used MiXCR to reprocess the reads, holding one entry per CDR3 protein. The sample has fewer than 1,000,000 distinct CDR3 sequences, less than 35% seen once. The chain carries TRBV19 and TRBJ2-5, with 9 positions matching TRBD2. The starting material was cultured CD8+ T cells from PBMCs, obtained from culture after CMV antigen stimulation. The receptor comes from a human donor in good health (CMV status not recorded). Some clones in this sample may be carry-over from other donors' samples. The CDR3 DNA follows: TGTGCCAGTAGCCCTAGCGGGGCCTTCCAAGAGACCCAGTACTTC. Amino acid sequence: CASSPSGAFQETQYF.